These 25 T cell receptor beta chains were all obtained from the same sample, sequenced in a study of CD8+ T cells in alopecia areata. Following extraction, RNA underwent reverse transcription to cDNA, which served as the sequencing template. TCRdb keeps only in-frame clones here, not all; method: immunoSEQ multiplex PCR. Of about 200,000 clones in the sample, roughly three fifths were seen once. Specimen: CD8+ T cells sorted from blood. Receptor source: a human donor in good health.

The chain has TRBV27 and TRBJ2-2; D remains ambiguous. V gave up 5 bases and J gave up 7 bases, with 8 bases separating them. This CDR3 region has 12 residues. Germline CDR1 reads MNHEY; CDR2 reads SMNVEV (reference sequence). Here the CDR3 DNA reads TGTGCCAGCAGTACCTCTGGCGGGGAGCTGTTTTTT. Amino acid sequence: CASSTSGGELFF.

CDR3 bases: TGCAGCGTTGAAATAGAATCTCTGACTGAAGCTTTCTTT. It is translated as CSVEIESLTEAFF. This chain uses TRBV29-1 with TRBJ1-1; D is undetermined. The CDR3 is 13 residues long. The V gene lost 2 bases and the J gene lost 5 bases, with 12 bases spanning the gap. CDR1 is SQVTM and CDR2 is ANQGSEA in the germline V gene. Looking up the rest from reference TRBV29-1 and TRBJ1-1 gives the full variable domain: SAVISQKPSRDICQRGTSLTIQCQVDSQVTMMFWYRQQPGQSLTLIATANQGSEATYESGFVIDKFPISRPNLTFSTLTVSNMSPEDSSIYLCSVEIESLTEAFFGQGTRLTVV.

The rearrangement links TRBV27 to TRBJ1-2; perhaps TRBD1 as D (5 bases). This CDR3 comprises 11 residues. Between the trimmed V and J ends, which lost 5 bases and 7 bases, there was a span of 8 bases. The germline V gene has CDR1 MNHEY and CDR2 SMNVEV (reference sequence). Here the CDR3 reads CASSQGRGYTF. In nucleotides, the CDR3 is TGTGCCAGCAGTCAGGGTCGTGGCTACACCTTC.

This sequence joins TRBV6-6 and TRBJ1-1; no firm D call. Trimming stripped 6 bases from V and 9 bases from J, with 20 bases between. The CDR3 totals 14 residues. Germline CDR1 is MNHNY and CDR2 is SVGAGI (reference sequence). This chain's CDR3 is CASSPVGTTTQAFF. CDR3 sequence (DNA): TGTGCCAGCAGCCCAGTTGGTACTACCACCCAAGCTTTCTTT.

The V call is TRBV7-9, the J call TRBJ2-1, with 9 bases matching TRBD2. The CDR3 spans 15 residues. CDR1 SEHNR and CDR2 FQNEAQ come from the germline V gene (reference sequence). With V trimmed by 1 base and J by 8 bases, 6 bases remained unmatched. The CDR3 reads CASSLEGLAGHEQFF. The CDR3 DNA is TGTGCCAGCAGCTTAGAAGGGCTAGCGGGACATGAGCAGTTCTTC.

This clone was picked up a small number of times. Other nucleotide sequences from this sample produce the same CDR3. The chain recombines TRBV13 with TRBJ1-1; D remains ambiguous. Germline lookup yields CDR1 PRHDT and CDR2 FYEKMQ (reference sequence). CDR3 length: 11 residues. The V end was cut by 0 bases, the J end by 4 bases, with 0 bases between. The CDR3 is CASSLGTEAFF. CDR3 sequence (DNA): TGTGCCAGCAGCTTAGGCACTGAAGCTTTCTTT.

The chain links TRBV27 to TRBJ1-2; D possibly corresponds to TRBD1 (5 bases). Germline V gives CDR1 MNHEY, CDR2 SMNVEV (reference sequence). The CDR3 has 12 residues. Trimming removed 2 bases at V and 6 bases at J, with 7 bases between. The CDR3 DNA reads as TGTGCCAGCAGTTTACCAGGGAATGGCTACACCTTC. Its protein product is CASSLPGNGYTF.

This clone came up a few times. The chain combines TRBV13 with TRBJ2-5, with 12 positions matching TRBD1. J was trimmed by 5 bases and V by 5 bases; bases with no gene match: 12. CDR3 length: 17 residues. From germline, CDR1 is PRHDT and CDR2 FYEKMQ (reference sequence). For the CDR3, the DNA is TGTGCCAGCAGCAGTAGCGGGACAGGGGGCGCTTGGGAGACCCAGTACTTC. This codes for CASSSSGTGGAWETQYF.

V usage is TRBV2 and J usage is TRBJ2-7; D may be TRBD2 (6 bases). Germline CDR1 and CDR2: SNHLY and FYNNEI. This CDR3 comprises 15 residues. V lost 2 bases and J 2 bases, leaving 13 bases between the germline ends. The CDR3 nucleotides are TGTGCCAGCAGTGAAACGCGGGGAGCAACCTACGAGCAGTACTTC. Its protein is CASSETRGATYEQYF.

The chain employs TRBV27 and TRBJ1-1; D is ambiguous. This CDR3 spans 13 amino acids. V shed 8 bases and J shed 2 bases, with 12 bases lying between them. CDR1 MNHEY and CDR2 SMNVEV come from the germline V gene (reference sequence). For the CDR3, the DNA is TGTGCCAGCTCCCACGGGGTTAACACTGAAGCTTTCTTT. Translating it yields CASSHGVNTEAFF.

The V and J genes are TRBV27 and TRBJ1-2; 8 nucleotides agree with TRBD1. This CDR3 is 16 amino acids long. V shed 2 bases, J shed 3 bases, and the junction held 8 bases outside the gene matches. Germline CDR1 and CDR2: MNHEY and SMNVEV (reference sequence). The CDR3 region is CASSLAGQGRYYGYTF. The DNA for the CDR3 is TGTGCCAGCAGTTTAGCCGGACAGGGACGATACTATGGCTACACCTTC.

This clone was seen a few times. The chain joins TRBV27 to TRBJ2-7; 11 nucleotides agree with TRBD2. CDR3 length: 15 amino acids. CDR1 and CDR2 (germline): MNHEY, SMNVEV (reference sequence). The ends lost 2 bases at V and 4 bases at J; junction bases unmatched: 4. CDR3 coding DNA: TGTGCCAGCAGTTTAATAGCGGGGGGGCAGTACGAGCAGTACTTC. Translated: CASSLIAGGQYEQYF.

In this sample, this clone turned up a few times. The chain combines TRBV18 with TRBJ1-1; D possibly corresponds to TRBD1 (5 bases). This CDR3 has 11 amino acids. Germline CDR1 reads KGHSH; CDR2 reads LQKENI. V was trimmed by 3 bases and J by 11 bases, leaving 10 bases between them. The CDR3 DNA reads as TGTGCCAGCTCACCCGGGGGGGTGGCTTTCTTT. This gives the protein CASSPGGVAFF.

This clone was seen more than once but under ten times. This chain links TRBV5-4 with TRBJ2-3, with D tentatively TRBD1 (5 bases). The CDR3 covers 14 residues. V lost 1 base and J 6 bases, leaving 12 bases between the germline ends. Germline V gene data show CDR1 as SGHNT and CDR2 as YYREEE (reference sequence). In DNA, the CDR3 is TGTGCCAGCAGCTTGCAGGGTGCAAAGGATACGCAGTATTTT. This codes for CASSLQGAKDTQYF.

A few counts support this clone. This chain's CDR3 is CASNWGPNTEAFF. CDR3 DNA: TGTGCCAGTAATTGGGGTCCGAACACTGAAGCTTTCTTT. V and J are TRBV19 and TRBJ1-1; no firm D call. CDR1 is LNHDA and CDR2 is SQIVND in the germline V gene (reference sequence). With 7 bases removed from V and 1 base from J, the gap between germline ends came to 10 bases. The length of the CDR3 is 13 residues.

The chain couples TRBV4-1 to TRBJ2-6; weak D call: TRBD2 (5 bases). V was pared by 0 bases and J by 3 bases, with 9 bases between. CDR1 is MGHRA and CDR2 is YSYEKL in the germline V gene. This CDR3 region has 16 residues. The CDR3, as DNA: TGCGCCAGCAGCCAAGATTGGGAGTATGGGGCCAACGTCCTGACTTTC. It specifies CASSQDWEYGANVLTF.

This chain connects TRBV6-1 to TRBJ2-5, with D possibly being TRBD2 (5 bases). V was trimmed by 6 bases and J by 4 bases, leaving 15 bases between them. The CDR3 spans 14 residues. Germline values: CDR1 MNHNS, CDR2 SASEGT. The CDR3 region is CASRERLAGETQYF. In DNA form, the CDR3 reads TGTGCCAGCAGGGAACGGCTAGCCGGAGAGACCCAGTACTTC.

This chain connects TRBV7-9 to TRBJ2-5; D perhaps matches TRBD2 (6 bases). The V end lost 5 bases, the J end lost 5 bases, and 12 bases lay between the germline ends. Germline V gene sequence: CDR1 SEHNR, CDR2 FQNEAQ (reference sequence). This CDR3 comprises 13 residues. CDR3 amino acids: CASSGGFRETQYF. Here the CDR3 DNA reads TGTGCCAGCAGCGGGGGGTTCCGGGAGACCCAGTACTTC.

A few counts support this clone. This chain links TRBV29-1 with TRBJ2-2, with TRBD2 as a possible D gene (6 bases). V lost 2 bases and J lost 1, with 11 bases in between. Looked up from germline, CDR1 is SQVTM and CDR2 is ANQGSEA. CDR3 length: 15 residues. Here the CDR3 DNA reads TGCAGCGTTGAATACGCGGGGAAGAACACCGGGGAGCTGTTTTTT. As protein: CSVEYAGKNTGELFF.

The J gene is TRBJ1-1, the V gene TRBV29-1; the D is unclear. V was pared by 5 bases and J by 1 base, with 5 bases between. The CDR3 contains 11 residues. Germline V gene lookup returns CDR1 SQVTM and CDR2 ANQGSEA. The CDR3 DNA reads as TGCAGCGTTAGTGCGAACACTGAAGCTTTCTTT. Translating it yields CSVSANTEAFF.

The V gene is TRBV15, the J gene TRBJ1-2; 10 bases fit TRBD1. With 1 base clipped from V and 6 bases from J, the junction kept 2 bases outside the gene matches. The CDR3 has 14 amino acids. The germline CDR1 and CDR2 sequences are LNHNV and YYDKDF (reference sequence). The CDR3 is CATSRGDRGDGYTF. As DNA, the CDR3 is TGTGCCACCAGCAGAGGGGACAGGGGTGATGGCTACACCTTC.

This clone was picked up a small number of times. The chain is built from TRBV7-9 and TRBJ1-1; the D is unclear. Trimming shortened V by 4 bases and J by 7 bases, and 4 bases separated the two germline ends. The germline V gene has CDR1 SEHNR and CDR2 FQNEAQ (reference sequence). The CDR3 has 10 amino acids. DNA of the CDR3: TGTGCCAGCAGCTCCTATGAAGCTTTCTTT. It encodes CASSSYEAFF. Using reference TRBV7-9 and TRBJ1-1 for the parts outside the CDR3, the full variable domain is DTGVSQNPRHKITKRGQNVTFRCDPISEHNRLYWYRQTLGQGPEFLTYFQNEAQLEKSRLLSDRFSAERPKGSFSTLEIQRTEQGDSAMYLCASSSYEAFFGQGTRLTVV.

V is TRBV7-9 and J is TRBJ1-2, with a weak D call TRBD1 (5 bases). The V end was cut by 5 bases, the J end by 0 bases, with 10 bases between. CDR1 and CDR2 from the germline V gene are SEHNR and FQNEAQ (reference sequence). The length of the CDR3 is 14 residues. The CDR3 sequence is CASSPETANYGYTF. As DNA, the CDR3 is TGTGCCAGCAGCCCCGAGACAGCTAACTATGGCTACACCTTC.

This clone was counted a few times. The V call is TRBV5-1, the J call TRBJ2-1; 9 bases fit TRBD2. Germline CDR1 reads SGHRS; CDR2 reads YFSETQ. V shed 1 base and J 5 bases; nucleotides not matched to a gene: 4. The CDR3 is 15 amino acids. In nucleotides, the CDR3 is TGCGCCAGCAGCTTGACAGCTAGCGGGAACAATGAGCAGTTCTTC. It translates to CASSLTASGNNEQFF.

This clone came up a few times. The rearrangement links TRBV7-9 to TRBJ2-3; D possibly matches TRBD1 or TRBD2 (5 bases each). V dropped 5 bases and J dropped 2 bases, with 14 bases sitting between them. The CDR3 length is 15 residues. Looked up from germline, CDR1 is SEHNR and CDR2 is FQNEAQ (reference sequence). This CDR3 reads CASSPWDPFTDTQYF. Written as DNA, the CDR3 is TGTGCCAGCAGCCCCTGGGACCCTTTCACAGATACGCAGTATTTT.